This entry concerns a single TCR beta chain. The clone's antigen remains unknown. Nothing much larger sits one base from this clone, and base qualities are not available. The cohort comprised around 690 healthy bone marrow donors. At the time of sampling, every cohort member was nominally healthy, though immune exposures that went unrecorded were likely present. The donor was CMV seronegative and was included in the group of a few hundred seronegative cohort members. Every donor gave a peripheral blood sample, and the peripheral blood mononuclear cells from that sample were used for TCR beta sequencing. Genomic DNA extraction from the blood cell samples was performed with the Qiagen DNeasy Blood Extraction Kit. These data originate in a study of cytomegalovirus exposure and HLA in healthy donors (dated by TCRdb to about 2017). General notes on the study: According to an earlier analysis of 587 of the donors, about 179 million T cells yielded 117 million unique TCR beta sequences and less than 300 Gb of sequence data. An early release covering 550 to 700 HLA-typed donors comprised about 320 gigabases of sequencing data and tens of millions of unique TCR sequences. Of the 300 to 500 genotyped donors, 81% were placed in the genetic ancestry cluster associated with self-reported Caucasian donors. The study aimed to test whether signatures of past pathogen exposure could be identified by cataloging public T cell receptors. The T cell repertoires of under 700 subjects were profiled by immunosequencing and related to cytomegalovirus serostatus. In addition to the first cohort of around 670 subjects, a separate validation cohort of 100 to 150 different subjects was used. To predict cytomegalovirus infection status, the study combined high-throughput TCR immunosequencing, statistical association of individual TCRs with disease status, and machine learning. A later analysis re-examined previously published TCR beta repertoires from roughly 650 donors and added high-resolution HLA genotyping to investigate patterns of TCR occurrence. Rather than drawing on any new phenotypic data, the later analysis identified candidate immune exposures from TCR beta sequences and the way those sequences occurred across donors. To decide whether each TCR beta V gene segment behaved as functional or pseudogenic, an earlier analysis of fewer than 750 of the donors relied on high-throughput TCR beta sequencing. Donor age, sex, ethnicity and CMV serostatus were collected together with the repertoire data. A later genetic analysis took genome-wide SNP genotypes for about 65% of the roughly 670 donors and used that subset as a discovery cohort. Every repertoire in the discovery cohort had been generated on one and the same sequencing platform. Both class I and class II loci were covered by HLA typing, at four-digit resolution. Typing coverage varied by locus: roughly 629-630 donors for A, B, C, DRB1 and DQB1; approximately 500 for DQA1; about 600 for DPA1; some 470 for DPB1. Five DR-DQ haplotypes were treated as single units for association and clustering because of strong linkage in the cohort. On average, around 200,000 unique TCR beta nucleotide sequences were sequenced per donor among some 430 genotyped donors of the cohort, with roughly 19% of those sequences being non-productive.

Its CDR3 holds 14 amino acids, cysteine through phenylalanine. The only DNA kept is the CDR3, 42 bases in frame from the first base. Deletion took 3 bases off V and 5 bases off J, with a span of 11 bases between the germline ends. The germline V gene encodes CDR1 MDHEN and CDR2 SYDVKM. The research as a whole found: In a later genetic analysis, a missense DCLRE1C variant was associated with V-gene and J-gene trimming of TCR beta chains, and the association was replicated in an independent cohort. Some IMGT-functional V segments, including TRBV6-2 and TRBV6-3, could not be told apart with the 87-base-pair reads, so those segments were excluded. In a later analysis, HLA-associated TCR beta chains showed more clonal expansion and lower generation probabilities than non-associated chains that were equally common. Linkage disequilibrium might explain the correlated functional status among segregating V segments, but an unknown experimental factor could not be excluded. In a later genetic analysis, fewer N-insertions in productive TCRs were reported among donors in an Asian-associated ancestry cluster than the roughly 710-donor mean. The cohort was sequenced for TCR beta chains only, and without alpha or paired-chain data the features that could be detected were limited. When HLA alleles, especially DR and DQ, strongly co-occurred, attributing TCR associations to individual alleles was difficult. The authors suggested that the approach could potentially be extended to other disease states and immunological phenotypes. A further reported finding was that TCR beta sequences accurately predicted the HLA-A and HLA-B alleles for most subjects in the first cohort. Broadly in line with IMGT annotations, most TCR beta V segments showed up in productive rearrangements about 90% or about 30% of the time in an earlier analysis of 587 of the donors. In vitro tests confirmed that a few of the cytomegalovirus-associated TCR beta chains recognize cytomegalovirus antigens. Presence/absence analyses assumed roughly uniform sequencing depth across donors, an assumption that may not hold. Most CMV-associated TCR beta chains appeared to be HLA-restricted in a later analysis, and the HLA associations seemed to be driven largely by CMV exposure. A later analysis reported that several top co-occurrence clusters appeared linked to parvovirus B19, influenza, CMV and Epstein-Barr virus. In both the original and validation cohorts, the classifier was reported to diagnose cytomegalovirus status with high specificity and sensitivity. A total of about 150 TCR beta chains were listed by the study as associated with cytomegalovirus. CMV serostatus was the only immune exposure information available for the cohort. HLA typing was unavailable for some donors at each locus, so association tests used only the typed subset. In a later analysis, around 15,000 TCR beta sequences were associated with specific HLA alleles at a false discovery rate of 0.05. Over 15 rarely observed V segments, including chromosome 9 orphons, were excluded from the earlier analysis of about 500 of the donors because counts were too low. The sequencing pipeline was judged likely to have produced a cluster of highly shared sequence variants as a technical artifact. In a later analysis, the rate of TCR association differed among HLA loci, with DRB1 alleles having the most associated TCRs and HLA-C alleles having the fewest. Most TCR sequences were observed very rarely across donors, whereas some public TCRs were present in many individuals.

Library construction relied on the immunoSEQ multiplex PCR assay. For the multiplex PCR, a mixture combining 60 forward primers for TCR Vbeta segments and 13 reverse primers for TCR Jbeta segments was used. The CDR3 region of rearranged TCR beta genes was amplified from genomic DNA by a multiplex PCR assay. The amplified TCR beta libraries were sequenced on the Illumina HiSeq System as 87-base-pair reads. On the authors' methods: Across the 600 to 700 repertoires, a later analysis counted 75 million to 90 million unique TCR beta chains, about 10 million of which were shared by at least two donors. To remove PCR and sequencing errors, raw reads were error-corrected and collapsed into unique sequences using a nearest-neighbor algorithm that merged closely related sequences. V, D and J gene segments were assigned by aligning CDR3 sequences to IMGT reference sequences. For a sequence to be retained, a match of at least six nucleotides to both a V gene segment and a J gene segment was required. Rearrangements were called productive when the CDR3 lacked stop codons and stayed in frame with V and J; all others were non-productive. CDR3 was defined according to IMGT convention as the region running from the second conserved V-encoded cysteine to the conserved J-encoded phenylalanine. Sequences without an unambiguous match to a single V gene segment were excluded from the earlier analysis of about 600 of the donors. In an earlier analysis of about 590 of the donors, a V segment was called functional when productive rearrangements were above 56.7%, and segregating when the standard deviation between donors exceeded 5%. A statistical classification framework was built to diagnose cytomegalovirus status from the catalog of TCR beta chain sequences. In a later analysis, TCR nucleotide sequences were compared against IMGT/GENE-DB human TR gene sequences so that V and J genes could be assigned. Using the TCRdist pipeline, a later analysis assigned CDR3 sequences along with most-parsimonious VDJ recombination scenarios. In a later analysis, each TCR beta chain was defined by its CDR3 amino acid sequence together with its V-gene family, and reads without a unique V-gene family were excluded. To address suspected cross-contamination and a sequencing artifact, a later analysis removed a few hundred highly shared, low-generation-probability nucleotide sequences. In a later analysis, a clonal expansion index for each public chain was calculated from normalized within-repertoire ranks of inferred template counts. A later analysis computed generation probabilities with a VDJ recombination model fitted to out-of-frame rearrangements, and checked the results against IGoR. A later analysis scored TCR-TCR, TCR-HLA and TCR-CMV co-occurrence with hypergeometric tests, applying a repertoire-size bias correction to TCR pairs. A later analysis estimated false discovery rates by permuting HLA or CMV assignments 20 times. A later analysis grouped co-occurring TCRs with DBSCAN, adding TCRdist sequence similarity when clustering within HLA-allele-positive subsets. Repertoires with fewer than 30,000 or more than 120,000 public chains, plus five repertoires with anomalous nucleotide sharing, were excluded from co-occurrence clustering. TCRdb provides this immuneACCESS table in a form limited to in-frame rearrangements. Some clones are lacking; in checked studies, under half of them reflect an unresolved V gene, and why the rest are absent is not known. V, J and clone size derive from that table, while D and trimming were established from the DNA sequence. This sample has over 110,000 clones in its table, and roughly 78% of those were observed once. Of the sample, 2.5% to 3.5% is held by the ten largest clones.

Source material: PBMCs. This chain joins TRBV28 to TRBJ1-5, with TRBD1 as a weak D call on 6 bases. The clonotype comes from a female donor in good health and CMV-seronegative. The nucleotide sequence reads TGTGCCAGCAGTTTTATCAGGGGTCATCAGCCCCAGCATTTT. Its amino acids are CASSFIRGHQPQHF.